This TCR beta chain was profiled in a study of post-analysis software for immune sequencing data. Study details: The patients showed relapsing-remitting, secondary progressive and progressive-relapsing multiple sclerosis courses. Study findings and constraints: Compared against controls, patients with multiple sclerosis displayed significantly lower normalized Chao1 diversity. Patients had higher frequencies than controls of five TRBV segments, including TRBV5-6, TRBV5-1 and TRBV20-1.

Germline values: CDR1 MNHEY, CDR2 SMNVEV (reference sequence). The V segment lost 4 bases and the J segment 7 bases; nucleotides outside the gene matches: 6. The CDR3 sequence is 14 residues long. This clonotype was seen many times. The antigen remains undetermined. The TCR beta cDNA libraries contained unique molecular identifiers. T cells numbering roughly 0.9 to 11 million gave rise to 400,000 to 550,000 cDNA molecules. TCRdb redid the calling of the PCR reads with MiXCR, one entry per CDR3 protein. Altogether a few hundred thousand distinct CDR3 sequences are present, about 40% being singletons, with the ten largest covering around 5%.

The genes are TRBV27 and TRBJ1-2, with TRBD1 matching over 10 bases. The clonotype was recovered from a girl aged 5-17 years with multiple sclerosis. Sequenced material: blood. As DNA, the CDR3 is TGTGCCAGCAGTTCCGGACAGGGGGAAGGTGGCTACACCTTC. Its translation: CASSSGQGEGGYTF.